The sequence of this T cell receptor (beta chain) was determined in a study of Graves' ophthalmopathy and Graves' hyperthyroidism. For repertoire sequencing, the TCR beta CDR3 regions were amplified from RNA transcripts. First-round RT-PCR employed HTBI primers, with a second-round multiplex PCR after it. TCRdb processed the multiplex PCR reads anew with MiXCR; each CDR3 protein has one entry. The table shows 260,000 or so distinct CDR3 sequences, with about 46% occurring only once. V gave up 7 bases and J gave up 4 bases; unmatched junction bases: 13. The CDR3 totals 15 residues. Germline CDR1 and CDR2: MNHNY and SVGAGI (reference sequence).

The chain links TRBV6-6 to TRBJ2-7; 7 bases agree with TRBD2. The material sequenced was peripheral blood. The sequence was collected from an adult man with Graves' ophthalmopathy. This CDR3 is CASIGFRGSNYEQYF. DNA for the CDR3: TGTGCCAGCATAGGGTTTCGCGGGAGTAATTACGAGCAGTACTTC.